This is a list of T cell receptor beta chains from one sample in a study of blood T cell repertoires in COVID-19. Assay: immunoSEQ multiplex PCR; the TCRdb copy retains only in-frame clones and omits some. The profile shows tens of thousands of clones, about 87% of them singletons. The sample was peripheral blood. These receptors all come from a human donor with acute or convalescent COVID-19. The donor label of this sample is uncertain. Both conserved end residues are part of each CDR3. A D gene is named only where the DNA matches it firmly. Rows give clone size only sometimes, using once, few, many, or a class for an expanded clone.

cdr3_aa | cdr3_nt | v_call | d_call | j_call | clone_size
CASSGRAGVVQETQYF | TGTGCCAGCAGTGGAAGGGCGGGGGTAGTCCAAGAGACCCAGTACTTC | TRBV2 | TRBD2 | TRBJ2-5 | NA
CASSQPQSSYGYTF | TGCGCCAGCAGCCAACCACAGTCCAGCTATGGCTACACCTTC | TRBV4-1 | NA | TRBJ1-2 | NA
CASLAGIEEGEAFF | TGTGCCAGTCTGGCGGGGATAGAAGAAGGTGAAGCTTTCTTT | TRBV19 | NA | TRBJ1-1 | NA
CASGREGEPQHF | TGCGCCAGCGGTAGGGAAGGGGAGCCCCAGCATTTT | TRBV10-2 | NA | TRBJ1-5 | NA
CASSHRDRSYEQYF | TGTGCCAGCAGCCACCGGGACAGGAGCTACGAGCAGTACTTC | TRBV4-2 | TRBD1 | TRBJ2-7 | NA
CSVVVRSHHEQYF | TGCAGCGTAGTGGTGAGGTCGCACCACGAGCAGTACTTC | TRBV29-1 | NA | TRBJ2-7 | NA
CASSLERHQNEKLFF | TGTGCCAGCAGCTTAGAGCGACACCAAAATGAAAAACTGTTTTTT | TRBV11-2 | NA | TRBJ1-4 | once
CASSLPGGLSNQPQHF | TGTGCCAGCAGTTTACCAGGGGGCTTGAGCAATCAGCCCCAGCATTTT | TRBV28 | TRBD1 | TRBJ1-5 | NA
CASSLATVLQETQYF | TGTGCCAGCAGCTTGGCCACAGTGCTCCAAGAGACCCAGTACTTC | TRBV5-5 | NA | TRBJ2-5 | NA
CASSPPRQGNQPQHF | TGTGCCAGCAGCCCGCCTCGACAGGGTAATCAGCCCCAGCATTTT | TRBV9 | TRBD1 | TRBJ1-5 | NA
CASSFRGGTEAFF | TGTGCCAGCAGCTTCAGGGGTGGCACTGAAGCTTTCTTT | TRBV6-5 | NA | TRBJ1-1 | NA
CASSFSGGARQFF | TGTGCCAGCAGTTTTAGCGGGGGGGCCCGGCAGTTCTTC | TRBV12-3/TRBV12-4 | TRBD2 | TRBJ2-1 | NA
CASSQENGGGEQFF | TGCGCCAGCAGCCAAGAGAACGGGGGGGGTGAGCAGTTCTTC | TRBV4-1 | TRBD2 | TRBJ2-1 | NA
CASRTGGVDTEAFF | TGCGCCAGCAGGACAGGGGGGGTGGACACTGAAGCTTTCTTT | TRBV5-1 | TRBD1 | TRBJ1-1 | NA
CASSMDSTNYGYTF | TGTGCCAGCAGTATGGACAGTACTAACTATGGCTACACCTTC | TRBV28 | NA | TRBJ1-2 | NA
CASSAGGSTEAFF | TGCGCCAGCAGTGCAGGGGGCTCGACTGAAGCTTTCTTT | TRBV10-2 | TRBD1 | TRBJ1-1 | once
CAWSPGGDVLTF | TGTGCCTGGTCTCCGGGGGGCGACGTCCTGACTTTC | TRBV30 | NA | TRBJ2-6 | NA
CASSVRDSGNSPLHF | TGTGCCAGCAGCGTCCGGGACAGCGGAAATTCACCCCTCCACTTT | TRBV9 | TRBD1 | TRBJ1-6 | few
CASSSAGELFF | TGTGCCAGCAGTTCGGCCGGGGAGCTGTTTTTT | TRBV6-4 | NA | TRBJ2-2 | NA
CASSDSSNSPLHF | TGTGCCAGCAGTGACTCGAGCAATTCACCCCTCCACTTT | TRBV6-4 | NA | TRBJ1-6 | NA
CATSRDPGGAGQETQYF | TGTGCCACCAGCAGGGACCCAGGGGGCGCCGGGCAAGAGACCCAGTACTTC | TRBV15 | TRBD1 | TRBJ2-5 | NA
CASSLAGSGLTF | TGTGCCAGCAGTTTGGCAGGGTCAGGTCTCACCTTC | TRBV12-3/TRBV12-4 | NA | TRBJ1-2 | NA
CASSVTGLGQPQHF | TGTGCCAGCAGTGTTACAGGATTGGGTCAGCCCCAGCATTTT | TRBV2 | NA | TRBJ1-5 | once
CASSPQGLPTEGGELFF | TGTGCCAGCTCACCACAGGGACTACCAACCGAGGGCGGGGAGCTGTTTTTT | TRBV18 | TRBD2 | TRBJ2-2 | NA
CASSPSPGKETQYF | TGTGCCAGCAGTCCATCCCCGGGGAAAGAGACCCAGTACTTC | TRBV2 | NA | TRBJ2-5 | NA
CASTPLGGLNTEAFF | TGTGCCAGCACCCCTCTCGGGGGTTTAAACACTGAAGCTTTCTTT | TRBV3-1/TRBV3-2 | NA | TRBJ1-1 | NA
CASKVDRAKNIQYF | TGTGCCAGTAAAGTCGACAGGGCCAAAAACATTCAGTACTTC | TRBV19 | NA | TRBJ2-4 | NA
CASSPGGAANEKLFF | TGTGCCAGCAGCCCAGGGGGCGCGGCTAATGAAAAACTGTTTTTT | TRBV5-4 | TRBD1 | TRBJ1-4 | NA
CASSSNEGYEQYF | TGTGCCAGCAGTTCAAACGAGGGCTACGAGCAGTACTTC | TRBV6-2/TRBV6-3 | NA | TRBJ2-7 | NA
CASSLAVQANSPLHF | TGCGCCAGCAGCTTGGCCGTGCAGGCTAATTCACCCCTCCACTTT | TRBV5-1 | NA | TRBJ1-6 | NA